Sequencing of this T cell receptor (beta chain) was carried out in a study of T cell responses to AZD1222 COVID-19 vaccine. Profiling relied on immunoSEQ multiplex PCR, and the TCRdb table lists in-frame clones only, not all of them. The data contain under 95,000 clones, approximately 83% of them singletons. This CDR3 region has 16 residues. Per the germline V gene, CDR1 is SGHAT and CDR2 is FQNNGV. V lost 5 bases and J 3 bases, leaving 18 bases between the germline ends. The TCR was taken from an adult who received the AZD1222 COVID-19 vaccine. This chain joins TRBV11-2 and TRBJ2-3; the D gene is possibly TRBD1 (5 bases). The specimen comprised peripheral blood, sampled 28 days after the second AZD1222 dose. CDR3 in DNA: TGTGCCAGCAGCACCCGTACAGGTTTGGGGACAGATACGCAGTATTTT. Encoded protein: CASSTRTGLGTDTQYF.